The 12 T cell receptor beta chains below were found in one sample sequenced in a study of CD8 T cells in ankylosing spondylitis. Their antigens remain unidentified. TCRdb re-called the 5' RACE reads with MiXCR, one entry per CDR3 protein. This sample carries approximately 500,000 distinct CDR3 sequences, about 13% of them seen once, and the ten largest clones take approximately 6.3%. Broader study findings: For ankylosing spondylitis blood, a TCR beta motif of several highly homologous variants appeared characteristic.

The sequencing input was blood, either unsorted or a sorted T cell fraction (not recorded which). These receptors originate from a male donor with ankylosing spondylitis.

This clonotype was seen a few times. The CDR3 is CASSVTSAGEQFF. Here the CDR3 DNA reads TGTGCCAGCAGCGTGACTAGTGCGGGTGAGCAGTTCTTC. The chain uses TRBV7-2 and TRBJ2-1; possible D gene TRBD2, 6 bases. The CDR3 contains 13 residues. Germline V CDR1 and CDR2: SGHTA, FQGNSA. V lost 5 bases and J 9 bases, leaving 14 bases between the germline ends.

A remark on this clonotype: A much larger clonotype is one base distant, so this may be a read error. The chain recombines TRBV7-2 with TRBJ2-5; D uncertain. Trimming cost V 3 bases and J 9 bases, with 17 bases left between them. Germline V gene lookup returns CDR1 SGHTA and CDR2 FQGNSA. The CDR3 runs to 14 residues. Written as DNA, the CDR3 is TGTGCCAGCAGCTTTCGGATGGACGCAACCTCCCAGTACTTC. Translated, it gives CASSFRMDATSQYF.

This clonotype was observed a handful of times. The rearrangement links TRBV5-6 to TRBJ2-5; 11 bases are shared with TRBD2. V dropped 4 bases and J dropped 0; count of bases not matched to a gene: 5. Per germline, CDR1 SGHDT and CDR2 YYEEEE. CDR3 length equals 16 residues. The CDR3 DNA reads TGTGCCAGCAGCGCGGGACTAGCGGTGTACCAAGAGACCCAGTACTTC. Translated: CASSAGLAVYQETQYF.

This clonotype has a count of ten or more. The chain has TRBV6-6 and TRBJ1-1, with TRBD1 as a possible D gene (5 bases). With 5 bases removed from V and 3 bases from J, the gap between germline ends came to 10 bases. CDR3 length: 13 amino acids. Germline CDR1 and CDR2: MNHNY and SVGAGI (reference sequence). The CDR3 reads CASSTEGDTEAFF. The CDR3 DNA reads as TGTGCCAGCAGTACCGAAGGGGACACTGAAGCTTTCTTT.

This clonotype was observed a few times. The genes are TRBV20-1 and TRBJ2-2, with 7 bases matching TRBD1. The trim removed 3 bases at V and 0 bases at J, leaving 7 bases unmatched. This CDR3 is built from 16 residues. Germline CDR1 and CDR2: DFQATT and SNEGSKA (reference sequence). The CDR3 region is CSAREFQGANTGELFF. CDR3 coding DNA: TGCAGTGCTAGGGAGTTCCAGGGGGCGAACACCGGGGAGCTGTTTTTT.

Here the CDR3 DNA reads TGTGCCAGCAGTTTTAGACCAGGGCCCTACAATGAGCAGTTCTTC. Its protein is CASSFRPGPYNEQFF. The chain couples TRBV6-5 to TRBJ2-1; weak D call: TRBD1 (5 bases). Germline loops: CDR1 MNHEY, CDR2 SVGAGI. The ends were cut back, 4 bases at V and 2 bases at J, with 12 bases in the middle. The CDR3 has 15 residues.

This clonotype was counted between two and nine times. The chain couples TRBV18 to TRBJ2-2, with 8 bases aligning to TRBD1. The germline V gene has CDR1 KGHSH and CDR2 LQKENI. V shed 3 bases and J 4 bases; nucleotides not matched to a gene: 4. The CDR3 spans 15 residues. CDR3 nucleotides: TGTGCCAGCTCACCTGAGACAGGGGTCACCGGGGAGCTGTTTTTT. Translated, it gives CASSPETGVTGELFF. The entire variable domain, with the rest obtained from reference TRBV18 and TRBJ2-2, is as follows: NAGVMQNPRHLVRRRGQEARLRCSPMKGHSHVYWYRQLPEEGLKFMVYLQKENIIDESGMPKERFSAEFPKEGPSILRIQQVVRGDSAAYFCASSPETGVTGELFFGEGSRLTVL.

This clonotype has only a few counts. In DNA form, the CDR3 reads TGCAGTGCTTTCGACAGGAGAGGATCCACAGATACGCAGTATTTT. This translates into CSAFDRRGSTDTQYF. V gene TRBV20-1 combines with J gene TRBJ2-3, with a possible D match to TRBD1 (6 bases). CDR1 and CDR2 (germline): DFQATT, SNEGSKA (reference sequence). The CDR3 consists of 15 residues. Deletions cut 5 bases from V and 2 bases from J, with 17 bases between.

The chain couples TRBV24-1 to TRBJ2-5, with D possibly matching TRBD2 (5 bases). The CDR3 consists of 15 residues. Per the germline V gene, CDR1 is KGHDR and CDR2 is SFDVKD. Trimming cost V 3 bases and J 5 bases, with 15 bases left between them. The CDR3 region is CATSDVGVPTETQYF. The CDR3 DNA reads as TGTGCCACCAGTGATGTCGGGGTACCCACGGAGACCCAGTACTTC.

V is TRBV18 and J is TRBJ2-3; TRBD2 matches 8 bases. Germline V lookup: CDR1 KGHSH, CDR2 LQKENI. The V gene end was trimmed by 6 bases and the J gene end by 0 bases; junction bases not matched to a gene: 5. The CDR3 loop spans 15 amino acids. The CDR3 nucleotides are TGTGCCAGCTCGCGAGCGGGAGCTAGCACAGATACGCAGTATTTT. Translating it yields CASSRAGASTDTQYF.

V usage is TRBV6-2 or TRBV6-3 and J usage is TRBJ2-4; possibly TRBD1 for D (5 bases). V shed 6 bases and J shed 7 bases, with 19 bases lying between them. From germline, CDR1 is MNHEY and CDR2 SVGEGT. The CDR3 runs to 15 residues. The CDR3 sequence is CASRPTPGKSNIQYF. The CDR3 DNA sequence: TGTGCCAGCAGGCCGACCCCAGGGAAATCGAACATTCAGTACTTC.

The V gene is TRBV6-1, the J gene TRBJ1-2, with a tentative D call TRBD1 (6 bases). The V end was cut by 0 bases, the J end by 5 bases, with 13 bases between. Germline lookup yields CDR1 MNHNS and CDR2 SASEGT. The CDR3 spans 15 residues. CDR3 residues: CASSEAYRVGYGYTF. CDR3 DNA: TGTGCCAGCAGTGAAGCGTACAGGGTTGGATATGGCTACACCTTC.